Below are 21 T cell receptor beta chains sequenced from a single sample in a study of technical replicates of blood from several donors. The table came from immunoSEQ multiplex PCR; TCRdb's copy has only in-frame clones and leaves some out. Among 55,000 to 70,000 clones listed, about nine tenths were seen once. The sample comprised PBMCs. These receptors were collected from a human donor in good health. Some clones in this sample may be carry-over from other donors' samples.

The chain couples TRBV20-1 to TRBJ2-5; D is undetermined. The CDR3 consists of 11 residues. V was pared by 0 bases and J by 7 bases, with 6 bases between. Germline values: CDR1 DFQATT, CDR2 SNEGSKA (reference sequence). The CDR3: CSARDSSTQYF. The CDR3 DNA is TGCAGTGCTAGAGATAGTTCGACCCAGTACTTC.

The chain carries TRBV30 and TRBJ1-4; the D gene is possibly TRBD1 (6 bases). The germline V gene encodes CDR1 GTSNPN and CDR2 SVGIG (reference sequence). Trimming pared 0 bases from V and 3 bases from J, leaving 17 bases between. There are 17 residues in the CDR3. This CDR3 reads CAWSVAGVRAPNEKLFF. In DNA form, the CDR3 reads TGTGCCTGGAGTGTGGCAGGGGTAAGAGCGCCTAATGAAAAACTGTTTTTT.

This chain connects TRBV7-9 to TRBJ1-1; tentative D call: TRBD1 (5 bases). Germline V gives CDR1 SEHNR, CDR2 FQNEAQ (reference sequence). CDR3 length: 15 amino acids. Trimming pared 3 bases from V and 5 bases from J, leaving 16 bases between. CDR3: CASSLGTGLGTEAFF. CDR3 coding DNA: TGTGCCAGCAGCTTGGGTACAGGATTAGGGACTGAAGCTTTCTTT.

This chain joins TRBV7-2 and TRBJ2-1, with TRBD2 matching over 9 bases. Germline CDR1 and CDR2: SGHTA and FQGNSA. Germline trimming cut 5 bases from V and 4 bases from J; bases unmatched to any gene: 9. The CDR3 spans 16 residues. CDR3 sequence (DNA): TGTGCCAGCAGCCCCCCCACGGCGGGGGGGTACAATGAGCAGTTCTTC. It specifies CASSPPTAGGYNEQFF.

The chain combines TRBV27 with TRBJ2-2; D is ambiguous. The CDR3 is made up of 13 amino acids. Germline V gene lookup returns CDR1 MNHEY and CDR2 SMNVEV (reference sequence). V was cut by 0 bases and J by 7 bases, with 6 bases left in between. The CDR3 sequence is CASSLSPGGELFF. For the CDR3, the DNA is TGTGCCAGCAGTTTATCCCCAGGCGGGGAGCTGTTTTTT.

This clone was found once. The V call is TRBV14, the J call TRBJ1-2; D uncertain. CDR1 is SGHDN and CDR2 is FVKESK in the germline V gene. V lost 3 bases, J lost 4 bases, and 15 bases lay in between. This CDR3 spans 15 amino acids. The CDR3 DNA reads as TGTGCCAGCAGCCAGGGCATGCAATTCGGCTATGGCTACACCTTC. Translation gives CASSQGMQFGYGYTF.

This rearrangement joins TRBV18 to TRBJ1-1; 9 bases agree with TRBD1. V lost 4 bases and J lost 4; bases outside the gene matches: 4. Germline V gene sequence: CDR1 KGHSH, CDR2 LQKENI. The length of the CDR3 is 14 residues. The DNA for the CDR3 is TGTGCCAGCTCACGGGACAGGGCGTTCACTGAAGCTTTCTTT. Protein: CASSRDRAFTEAFF. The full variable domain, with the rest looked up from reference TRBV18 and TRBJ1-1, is NAGVMQNPRHLVRRRGQEARLRCSPMKGHSHVYWYRQLPEEGLKFMVYLQKENIIDESGMPKERFSAEFPKEGPSILRIQQVVRGDSAAYFCASSRDRAFTEAFFGQGTRLTVV.

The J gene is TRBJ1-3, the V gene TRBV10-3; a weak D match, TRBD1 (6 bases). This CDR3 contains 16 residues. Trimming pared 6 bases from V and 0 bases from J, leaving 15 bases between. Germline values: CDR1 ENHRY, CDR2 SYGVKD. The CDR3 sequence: CAISLRGANSGNTIYF. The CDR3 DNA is TGTGCCATCAGCCTTCGGGGGGCGAACTCTGGAAACACCATATATTTT.

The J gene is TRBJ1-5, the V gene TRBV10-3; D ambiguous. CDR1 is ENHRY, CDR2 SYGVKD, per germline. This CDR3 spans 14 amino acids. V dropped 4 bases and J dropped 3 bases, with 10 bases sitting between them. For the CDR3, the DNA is TGTGCCATCAGTGGAGAACCGGTCAATCAGCCCCAGCATTTT. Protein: CAISGEPVNQPQHF.

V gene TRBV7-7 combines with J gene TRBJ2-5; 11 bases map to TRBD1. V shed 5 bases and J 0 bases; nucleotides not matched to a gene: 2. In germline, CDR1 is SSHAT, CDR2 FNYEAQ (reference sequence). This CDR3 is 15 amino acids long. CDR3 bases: TGTGCCAGCAGCCAGGGACAGGGGGACCAAGAGACCCAGTACTTC. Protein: CASSQGQGDQETQYF.

In nucleotides, the CDR3 is TGCGCCAGCAGCTCGCGACAGTACCAGATCGACGAGCAGTACTTC. Translation gives CASSSRQYQIDEQYF. The chain couples TRBV5-1 to TRBJ2-7; possible D gene TRBD1, 5 bases. CDR1 and CDR2 (germline): SGHRS, YFSETQ. The CDR3 contains 15 residues. V was clipped by 3 bases and J by 5 bases, with 18 bases between them.

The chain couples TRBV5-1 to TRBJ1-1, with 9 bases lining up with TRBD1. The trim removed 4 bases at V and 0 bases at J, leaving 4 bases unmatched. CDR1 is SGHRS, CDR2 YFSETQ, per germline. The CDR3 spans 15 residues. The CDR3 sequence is CASSRTGVMNTEAFF. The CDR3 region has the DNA TGCGCCAGCAGCAGGACAGGGGTCATGAACACTGAAGCTTTCTTT.

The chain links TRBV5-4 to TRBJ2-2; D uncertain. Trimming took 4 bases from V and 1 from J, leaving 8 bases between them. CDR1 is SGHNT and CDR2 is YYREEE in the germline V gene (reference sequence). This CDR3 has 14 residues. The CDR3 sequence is CASSTTRNTGELFF. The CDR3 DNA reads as TGTGCCAGCAGCACGACAAGGAACACCGGGGAGCTGTTTTTT.

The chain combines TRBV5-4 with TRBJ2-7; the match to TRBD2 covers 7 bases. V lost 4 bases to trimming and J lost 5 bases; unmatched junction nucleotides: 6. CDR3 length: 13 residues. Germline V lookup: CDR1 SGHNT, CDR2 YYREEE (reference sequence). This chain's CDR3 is CASSGGESDEQYF. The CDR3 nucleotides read TGTGCCAGCAGCGGGGGGGAGAGCGACGAGCAGTACTTC.

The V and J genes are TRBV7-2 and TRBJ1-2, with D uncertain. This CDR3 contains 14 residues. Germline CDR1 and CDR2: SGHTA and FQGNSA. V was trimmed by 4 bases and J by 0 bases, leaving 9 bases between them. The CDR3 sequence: CASSSWGANYGYTF. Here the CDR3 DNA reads TGTGCCAGCAGCTCCTGGGGAGCTAACTATGGCTACACCTTC.

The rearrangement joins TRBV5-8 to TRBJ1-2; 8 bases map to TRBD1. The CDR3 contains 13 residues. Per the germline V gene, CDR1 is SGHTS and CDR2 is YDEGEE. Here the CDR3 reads CEKRSGGAGGYTF. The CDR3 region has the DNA TGTGAAAAAAGGTCAGGGGGCGCGGGGGGCTACACCTTC.

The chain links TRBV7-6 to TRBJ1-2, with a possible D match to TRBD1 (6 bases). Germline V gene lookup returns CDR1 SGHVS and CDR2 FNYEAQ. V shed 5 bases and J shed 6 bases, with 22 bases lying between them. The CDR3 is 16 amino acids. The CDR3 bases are TGTGCCAGCAGCACGTCTCAGGGGATAACTTTGGATGGCTACACCTTC. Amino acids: CASSTSQGITLDGYTF.

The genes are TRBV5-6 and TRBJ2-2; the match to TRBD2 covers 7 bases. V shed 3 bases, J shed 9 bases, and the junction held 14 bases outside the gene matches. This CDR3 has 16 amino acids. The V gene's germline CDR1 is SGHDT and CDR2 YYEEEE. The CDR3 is CASSSQIGRIARELFF. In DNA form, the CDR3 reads TGTGCCAGCAGCTCCCAGATCGGGAGGATCGCCCGGGAGCTGTTTTTT. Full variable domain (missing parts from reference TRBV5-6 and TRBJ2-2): DAGVTQSPTHLIKTRGQQVTLRCSPKSGHDTVSWYQQALGQGPQFIFQYYEEEERQRGNFPDRFSGHQFPNYSSELNVNALLLGDSALYLCASSSQIGRIARELFFGEGSRLTVL.

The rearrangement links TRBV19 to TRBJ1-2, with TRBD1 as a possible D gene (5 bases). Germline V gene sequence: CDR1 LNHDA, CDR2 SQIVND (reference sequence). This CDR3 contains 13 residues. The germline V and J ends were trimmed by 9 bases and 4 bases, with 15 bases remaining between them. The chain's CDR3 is CASLPQGGYGYTF. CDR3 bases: TGTGCCAGCCTGCCCCAGGGTGGCTATGGCTACACCTTC.

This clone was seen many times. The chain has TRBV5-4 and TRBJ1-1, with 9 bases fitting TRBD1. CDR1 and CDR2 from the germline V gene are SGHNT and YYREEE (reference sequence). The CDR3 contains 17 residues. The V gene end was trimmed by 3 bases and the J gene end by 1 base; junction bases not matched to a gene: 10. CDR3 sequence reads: CASSSGTGSKRNTEAFF. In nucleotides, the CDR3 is TGTGCCAGCAGCTCCGGGACAGGGAGCAAACGGAACACTGAAGCTTTCTTT.

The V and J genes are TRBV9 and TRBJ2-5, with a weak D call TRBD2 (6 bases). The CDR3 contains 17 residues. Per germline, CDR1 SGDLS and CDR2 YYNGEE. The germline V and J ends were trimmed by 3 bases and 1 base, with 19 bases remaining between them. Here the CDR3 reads CASSAGILAGPQETQYF. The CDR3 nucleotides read TGTGCCAGCAGCGCGGGTATCTTGGCGGGACCCCAAGAGACCCAGTACTTC.